This passage covers 30 T cell receptor beta chains from one sample sequenced in a study of lymphopenia after photon versus proton radiotherapy. Clones were sequenced by immunoSEQ multiplex PCR, and TCRdb holds only the in-frame ones, with some missing. The sample lists over 15,000 clones; roughly nine tenths were seen once. This sample comprised peripheral blood, obtained from a patient treated with proton-based radiotherapy. The receptors were sampled from a man between 65 and 85 years old with pancreatic cancer.

This clone has a handful of counts. The genes are TRBV7-2 and TRBJ1-5; D ambiguous. There are 14 residues in the CDR3. Germline CDR1 SGHTA, CDR2 FQGNSA. Trimming shortened V by 1 base and J by 9 bases, and 13 bases separated the two germline ends. The CDR3 sequence: CASSLDGVRRPQHF. CDR3 nucleotides: TGTGCCAGCAGCTTAGACGGTGTAAGAAGGCCCCAGCATTTT.

This chain connects TRBV30 to TRBJ1-1; 8 nucleotides line up with TRBD1. The germline V gene encodes CDR1 GTSNPN and CDR2 SVGIG (reference sequence). V was clipped by 2 bases and J by 4 bases; unmatched bases: 6. The length of the CDR3 is 14 residues. For the CDR3, the DNA is TGTGCCTGGAGTCTCAGGGGGCTCGTCACTGAAGCTTTCTTT. This codes for CAWSLRGLVTEAFF.

This clone was seen a single time. The chain joins TRBV5-5 to TRBJ1-1; the D is unclear. CDR1 is SGHKS, CDR2 YYEKEE, per germline (reference sequence). The CDR3 loop spans 15 amino acids. V lost 1 base and J 1 base, leaving 11 bases between the germline ends. CDR3 DNA sequence: TGTGCCAGCAGCTTGAGGAATTCAGGGAACACTGAAGCTTTCTTT. It is translated as CASSLRNSGNTEAFF.

This sequence joins TRBV27 and TRBJ2-3, with D possibly matching TRBD1 (6 bases). Germline lookup yields CDR1 MNHEY and CDR2 SMNVEV (reference sequence). V was clipped by 5 bases and J by 5 bases, with 17 bases between them. The CDR3 is 15 amino acids. CDR3 DNA: TGTGCCAGCAGTCCGTCCACAGGGTACGGAGATACGCAGTATTTT. Translated: CASSPSTGYGDTQYF.

The chain employs TRBV19 and TRBJ1-5, with no clear D. This CDR3 is built from 15 residues. The germline CDR1 and CDR2 sequences are LNHDA and SQIVND (reference sequence). The V and J ends lost 0 bases and 0 bases respectively, with 6 bases between them. This CDR3 is CASSIDPVSNQPQHF. The CDR3 DNA follows: TGTGCCAGTAGTATAGATCCCGTTAGCAATCAGCCCCAGCATTTT.

This chain joins TRBV10-2 and TRBJ2-5, with 13 bases that match TRBD2. The J segment lost 7 bases and the V segment lost 4 bases, leaving 9 bases of the junction unmatched. Germline CDR1 and CDR2: WSHSY and SAAADI. This CDR3 has 16 amino acids. The CDR3 DNA follows: TGCGCCAGCAGTGTCACGCGGACTAGCGGGGGAGGGACCCAGTACTTC. Translated, it gives CASSVTRTSGGGTQYF.

The V call is TRBV5-1, the J call TRBJ2-2; D not resolved. The length of the CDR3 is 13 residues. V was cut by 0 bases and J by 5 bases, with 5 bases left in between. The germline V gene encodes CDR1 SGHRS and CDR2 YFSETQ. CDR3 amino acids: CASSLEATGELFF. For the CDR3, the DNA is TGCGCCAGCAGCTTGGAGGCTACCGGGGAGCTGTTTTTT.

The rearrangement uses TRBV18 and TRBJ1-4; 9 bases are a match to TRBD1. Germline loops: CDR1 KGHSH, CDR2 LQKENI. The CDR3 runs to 15 residues. V lost 3 bases, J lost 8 bases, and 7 bases stayed unmatched. This CDR3 is CASSPDRGLSEKLFF. In nucleotides, the CDR3 is TGTGCCAGCTCACCGGACAGGGGCTTGAGCGAAAAACTGTTTTTT.

This rearrangement joins TRBV19 to TRBJ1-5; D gene ambiguous. CDR3 size: 15 residues. Per germline, CDR1 LNHDA and CDR2 SQIVND (reference sequence). The V end lost 6 bases, the J end lost 1 base, and 13 bases lay between the germline ends. The CDR3 nucleotides are TGTGCCAGTAGGAGGAGTCCCACCAGCAATCAGCCCCAGCATTTT. It codes for CASRRSPTSNQPQHF.

This clone was counted a single time. The chain is built from TRBV2 and TRBJ2-7; TRBD1 is a possible D gene (5 bases). The germline gives CDR1 SNHLY, CDR2 FYNNEI. V dropped 6 bases and J dropped 4 bases, with 10 bases sitting between them. The CDR3 covers 12 residues. CDR3 sequence: CASSRTRYEQYF. CDR3 DNA sequence: TGTGCCAGCAGCAGGACACGGTACGAGCAGTACTTC.

V and J are TRBV14 and TRBJ1-6; D is unresolved. CDR1 SGHDN and CDR2 FVKESK come from the germline V gene. Trimming removed 1 base at V and 8 bases at J, with 15 bases between. The CDR3 loop spans 16 amino acids. CDR3 in amino acids: CASSQVLGVGYSPLHF. The CDR3 bases are TGTGCCAGCAGCCAAGTTCTCGGGGTTGGGTATTCACCCCTCCACTTT.

In this sample, this clone turned up once. J is TRBJ2-3 and V is TRBV5-1; D is possibly TRBD2 (7 bases). The V gene's germline CDR1 is SGHRS and CDR2 YFSETQ. The V end lost 5 bases, the J end lost 2 bases, and 15 bases lay between the germline ends. The CDR3 length is 15 residues. CDR3 in amino acids: CASSLGGVNTDTQYF. CDR3 coding DNA: TGCGCCAGCAGTCTAGGGGGGGTCAACACAGATACGCAGTATTTT.

The genes are TRBV13 and TRBJ1-2; D possibly corresponds to TRBD1 (5 bases). This CDR3 is 14 amino acids long. V was trimmed by 2 bases and J by 8 bases, leaving 15 bases between them. Germline lookup yields CDR1 PRHDT and CDR2 FYEKMQ (reference sequence). The CDR3 protein is CASSLWGLRLGYTF. CDR3 coding DNA: TGTGCCAGCAGCTTATGGGGGTTACGGCTCGGCTACACCTTC.

This sequence joins TRBV19 and TRBJ1-5; 10 bases match TRBD1. The germline gives CDR1 LNHDA, CDR2 SQIVND (reference sequence). This CDR3 is built from 16 residues. The V gene end was trimmed by 5 bases and the J gene end by 4 bases; junction bases not matched to a gene: 8. For the CDR3, the DNA is TGTGCCAGTAGTCGCCCGGGACAGGGGCGGAATCAGCCCCAGCATTTT. The encoded protein is CASSRPGQGRNQPQHF.

The chain carries TRBV25-1 and TRBJ1-5; D unclear. The ends were cut back, 6 bases at V and 5 bases at J, with 14 bases in the middle. This CDR3 has 14 residues. Germline-derived CDR1 and CDR2 are MGHDK and SYGVNS. CDR3 residues: CASRQGSDYQPQHF. DNA of the CDR3: TGTGCCAGCAGACAAGGAAGCGATTATCAGCCCCAGCATTTT.

The gene calls are TRBV6-1 and TRBJ2-1; D unresolved. Germline V gene sequence: CDR1 MNHNS, CDR2 SASEGT. The germline V and J ends were trimmed by 11 bases and 0 bases, with 11 bases remaining between them. There are 13 residues in the CDR3. In DNA form, the CDR3 reads TGTGCCGGCGGCGGAACCTCCTACAATGAGCAGTTCTTC. Its protein product is CAGGGTSYNEQFF.

The V gene is TRBV4-2, the J gene TRBJ2-3, with D tentatively TRBD2 (7 bases). The CDR3 has 15 amino acids. Germline CDR1 and CDR2: LGHNA and YNFKEQ. V lost 3 bases, J lost 4 bases, and 14 bases lay in between. The CDR3 reads CASSQGGGEADTQYF. CDR3 sequence (DNA): TGTGCCAGCAGCCAGGGAGGGGGGGAGGCAGATACGCAGTATTTT.

The V and J genes are TRBV5-1 and TRBJ1-1; D remains ambiguous. The V end was cut by 4 bases, the J end by 1 base, with 8 bases between. The germline CDR1 and CDR2 sequences are SGHRS and YFSETQ. This CDR3 is 13 amino acids long. The CDR3 spells CASSPGPNTEAFF. Here the CDR3 DNA reads TGCGCCAGCAGCCCCGGGCCGAACACTGAAGCTTTCTTT.

This sequence joins TRBV28 and TRBJ2-7; D remains ambiguous. This CDR3 has 14 amino acids. Per the germline V gene, CDR1 is MDHEN and CDR2 is SYDVKM. The V gene lost 4 bases and the J gene lost 2 bases, with 12 bases spanning the gap. The CDR3 DNA is TGTGCCAGCAGTTCGCCCGGGTCAGCCTACGAGCAGTACTTC. Encoded protein: CASSSPGSAYEQYF.

The V call is TRBV11-2, the J call TRBJ1-6; D remains ambiguous. The CDR3 extends over 14 amino acids. Trimming took off 5 bases at V and 6 bases at J, with 11 bases between the two ends. CDR1 and CDR2 (germline): SGHAT, FQNNGV. The CDR3 DNA sequence: TGTGCCAGCAGCCGGCATCCGTCTAATTCACCCCTCCACTTT. Translating gives CASSRHPSNSPLHF. Combining the CDR3 with reference TRBV11-2 and TRBJ1-6 gives the whole variable domain EAGVAQSPRYKIIEKRQSVAFWCNPISGHATLYWYQQILGQGPKLLIQFQNNGVVDDSQLPKDRFSAERLKGVDSTLKIQPAKLEDSAVYLCASSRHPSNSPLHFGNGTRLTVT.

The chain couples TRBV30 to TRBJ1-2; no clear D gene. Germline V lookup: CDR1 GTSNPN, CDR2 SVGIG (reference sequence). Deletions cut 8 bases from V and 0 bases from J, with 10 bases between. This CDR3 spans 12 amino acids. The CDR3 region is CATSHTNYGYTF. The DNA of the CDR3 is TGTGCCACCAGCCACACTAACTATGGCTACACCTTC.

This clone was observed once. J is TRBJ2-7 and V is TRBV29-1, with D perhaps TRBD1 or TRBD2 (7 bases each). The CDR3 extends over 15 amino acids. V was shortened by 3 bases and J by 4 bases, with 19 bases between the two germline ends. CDR1 is SQVTM and CDR2 is ANQGSEA in the germline V gene. CDR3: CSVDAGSQGGYEQYF. The CDR3 DNA reads as TGCAGCGTTGATGCGGGTTCGCAGGGGGGGTACGAGCAGTACTTC.

The V call is TRBV11-2, the J call TRBJ2-2; the match to TRBD2 covers 7 bases. Germline V gene sequence: CDR1 SGHAT, CDR2 FQNNGV. The CDR3 sequence is 16 residues long. V shed 5 bases, J shed 0 bases, and the junction held 6 bases outside the gene matches. CDR3 region: CASSERTSSNTGELFF. Written as DNA, the CDR3 is TGTGCCAGCAGCGAACGGACTAGTTCGAACACCGGGGAGCTGTTTTTT. The full variable domain, rest sourced from reference TRBV11-2 and TRBJ2-2, is EAGVAQSPRYKIIEKRQSVAFWCNPISGHATLYWYQQILGQGPKLLIQFQNNGVVDDSQLPKDRFSAERLKGVDSTLKIQPAKLEDSAVYLCASSERTSSNTGELFFGEGSRLTVL.

The chain employs TRBV6-1 and TRBJ2-6; D is unresolved. This CDR3 comprises 16 residues. CDR1 is MNHNS, CDR2 SASEGT, per germline. V lost 3 bases and J 0 bases, leaving 9 bases between the germline ends. This CDR3 is CASSDAESSGANVLTF. The CDR3 DNA is TGTGCCAGCAGTGACGCAGAGAGCTCTGGGGCCAACGTCCTGACTTTC.

This clone has a single count. The chain has TRBV2 and TRBJ1-2; 9 bases match TRBD1. This CDR3 has 15 amino acids. Losses at the gene ends were 4 bases for V and 4 bases for J; bases not matched to a gene: 7. In germline, CDR1 is SNHLY, CDR2 FYNNEI. CDR3 in DNA: TGTGCCAGCAGTGTTAGTAACAGGGGGCCCTATGGCTACACCTTC. Protein: CASSVSNRGPYGYTF.

The V and J genes are TRBV7-9 and TRBJ2-2; D is unclear. This CDR3 region has 14 residues. The germline V gene has CDR1 SEHNR and CDR2 FQNEAQ (reference sequence). Deletions cut 5 bases from V and 6 bases from J, with 13 bases between. CDR3 in DNA: TGTGCCAGCAGCCCAGCAAACCAGGCCGGGGAGCTGTTTTTT. Translation gives CASSPANQAGELFF. Together with reference TRBV7-9 and TRBJ2-2, the CDR3 gives the full variable domain: DTGVSQNPRHKITKRGQNVTFRCDPISEHNRLYWYRQTLGQGPEFLTYFQNEAQLEKSRLLSDRFSAERPKGSFSTLEIQRTEQGDSAMYLCASSPANQAGELFFGEGSRLTVL.

The genes are TRBV5-1 and TRBJ1-1, with a weak D call TRBD1 (6 bases). Trimming took off 2 bases at V and 7 bases at J, with 12 bases between the two ends. The CDR3 length is 13 residues. From germline, CDR1 is SGHRS and CDR2 YFSETQ. CDR3 in DNA: TGCGCCAGCAGCTTCGCGGGGGGCGATGAAGCTTTCTTT. This codes for CASSFAGGDEAFF. Looking up the rest from reference TRBV5-1 and TRBJ1-1 gives the full variable domain: KAGVTQTPRYLIKTRGQQVTLSCSPISGHRSVSWYQQTPGQGLQFLFEYFSETQRNKGNFPGRFSGRQFSNSRSEMNVSTLELGDSALYLCASSFAGGDEAFFGQGTRLTVV.

The chain couples TRBV15 to TRBJ2-5; D gene ambiguous. CDR1 is LNHNV, CDR2 YYDKDF, per germline (reference sequence). Trimming stripped 0 bases from V and 4 bases from J, with 6 bases between. The CDR3 loop spans 13 amino acids. CDR3 in amino acids: CATSRDRAETQYF. In DNA form, the CDR3 reads TGTGCCACCAGCAGAGATAGGGCAGAGACCCAGTACTTC. Full variable domain (remainder filled in from reference TRBV15 and TRBJ2-5): DAMVIQNPRYQVTQFGKPVTLSCSQTLNHNVMYWYQQKSSQAPKLLFHYYDKDFNNEADTPDNFQSRRPNTSFCFLDIRSPGLGDTAMYLCATSRDRAETQYFGPGTRLLVL.

This chain uses TRBV29-1 with TRBJ2-5, with 14 bases fitting TRBD2. CDR3 length equals 16 residues. V shed 4 bases and J 3 bases; nucleotides not matched to a gene: 7. Per the germline V gene, CDR1 is SQVTM and CDR2 is ANQGSEA. The CDR3, as DNA: TGCAGCGTTGCTCCTATGGGACTAGCGGGAGAAGAGACCCAGTACTTC. It is translated as CSVAPMGLAGEETQYF. The full variable domain, its missing parts supplied by reference TRBV29-1 and TRBJ2-5, is SAVISQKPSRDICQRGTSLTIQCQVDSQVTMMFWYRQQPGQSLTLIATANQGSEATYESGFVIDKFPISRPNLTFSTLTVSNMSPEDSSIYLCSVAPMGLAGEETQYFGPGTRLLVL.

J is TRBJ1-6 and V is TRBV27; D gene unclear. The CDR3 spans 12 residues. Trimming pared 6 bases from V and 7 bases from J, leaving 7 bases between. From germline, CDR1 is MNHEY and CDR2 SMNVEV (reference sequence). In nucleotides, the CDR3 is TGTGCCAGCAGGGTCTTGAATTCACCCCTCCACTTT. This sequence encodes CASRVLNSPLHF.